Listed below are T cell receptor beta chains from one sample, sequenced in a study of shared clonotypes between healthy human individuals. Sequenced by immunoSEQ multiplex PCR; TCRdb stores in-frame clones only, minus some. In the table there are about 2,100,000 clones, 93% of which are singletons. The sequencing input was naive CD8+ T cells from PBMCs. The receptors derive from a man aged 18 to 29 in good health. Some clones in this sample may be carry-over from other donors' samples. Each CDR3 is given with its conserved first and last residue. The D gene is left open where the match is weak. The listing skips clone size in some rows; elsewhere it reads once, few, many or a size class.

size,D,V,length,J,DNA,CDR3
-,TRBD1,TRBV4-1,15,TRBJ1-2,TGCGCCAGCAGCCAGAACCCGGGACAGCACTATGGCTACACCTTC,CASSQNPGQHYGYTF
-,TRBD1,TRBV27,14,TRBJ2-7,TGTGCCAGCAGTTTAAGGGACAGGGTCCACGAGCAGTACTTC,CASSLRDRVHEQYF
-,TRBD2,TRBV13,16,TRBJ2-1,TGTGCCAGCAGCTCCCCCGGGACTAGCGTGTACAATGAGCAGTTCTTC,CASSSPGTSVYNEQFF
-,TRBD1,TRBV7-9,16,TRBJ1-1,TGTGCCAGCAGCCCCGGGACAGTCAAAGTGAACACTGAAGCTTTCTTT,CASSPGTVKVNTEAFF
-,-,TRBV7-9,13,TRBJ2-1,TGTGCCAGCAGCTCCCAGATTGCCGGAGCACTGTTCTTC,CASSSQIAGALFF
-,TRBD2,TRBV10-3,18,TRBJ2-5,TGTGCCATCAGTCCCGGACTAGCGGGAGAACTTAACCAAGAGACCCAGTACTTC,CAISPGLAGELNQETQYF
once,-,TRBV9,14,TRBJ2-7,TGTGCCAGCAGCTTGTCAGGGGGGAAATACGAGCAGTACTTC,CASSLSGGKYEQYF
-,TRBD1,TRBV4-2,15,TRBJ1-1,TGTGCCAGCAGCCACGCGGGACAGGAGAACACTGAAGCTTTCTTT,CASSHAGQENTEAFF
-,TRBD1,TRBV11-2,16,TRBJ1-2,TGTGCCAGCAGCGCACCCCGGGACAGCGTCGTCCATGGCTACACCTTC,CASSAPRDSVVHGYTF
once,TRBD1,TRBV5-6,15,TRBJ2-7,TGTGCCAGCAGCTTGGTGGGACAGGGGCGCTACGAGCAGTACTTC,CASSLVGQGRYEQYF
-,-,TRBV4-1,13,TRBJ2-2,TGCGCCAGCAGCCAAGAGTGGGCCGGGGAGCTGTTTTTT,CASSQEWAGELFF
-,TRBD2,TRBV6-4,15,TRBJ2-1,TGTGCCAGCAGTGAACTAGCGGGAAACTACAATGAGCAGTTCTTC,CASSELAGNYNEQFF
-,-,TRBV14,18,TRBJ2-1,TGTGCCAGCAGCCCCTCTTCACGGGGGAGAGGCTCCTACAATGAGCAGTTCTTC,CASSPSSRGRGSYNEQFF
-,TRBD2,TRBV7-6,16,TRBJ2-1,TGTGCCAGCAGCTCTGCAACGGCGGGAGGGTTCTATGAGCAGTTCTTC,CASSSATAGGFYEQFF
-,-,TRBV6-5,16,TRBJ2-1,TGTGCCAGCAGTTTATTGGCGGGATCCTCATACAATGAGCAGTTCTTC,CASSLLAGSSYNEQFF
-,TRBD2,TRBV28,15,TRBJ2-2,TGTGCCAGCACCCCACTAGCGGGAGTCGCCGGGGAGCTGTTTTTT,CASTPLAGVAGELFF
-,-,TRBV28,15,TRBJ2-3,TGTGCCAGCAGTTCCGGGCGCGGGGGCACAGATACGCAGTATTTT,CASSSGRGGTDTQYF
-,-,TRBV7-9,12,TRBJ2-1,TGTGCCAGCAGCACGAACCCAAATGAGCAGTTCTTC,CASSTNPNEQFF
-,TRBD1,TRBV29-1,12,TRBJ1-1,TGCAGCGGTGGACAGGGCGGCACTGAAGCTTTCTTT,CSGGQGGTEAFF
-,TRBD1,TRBV27,15,TRBJ2-1,TGTGCCAGCAGTTCCTTGGGGGACAGCTACAATGAGCAGTTCTTC,CASSSLGDSYNEQFF
-,-,TRBV7-9,15,TRBJ1-5,TGTGCCAGCAGCTTAGGTCGGGATAGCAATCAGCCCCAGCATTTT,CASSLGRDSNQPQHF
-,TRBD2,TRBV9,15,TRBJ2-7,TGTGCCAGCAGCGCAGGACTAGCCACCCCCTACGAGCAGTACTTC,CASSAGLATPYEQYF
-,-,TRBV19,14,TRBJ1-5,TGTGCCAGTAGAGGGTGGGGGAGCAATCAGCCCCAGCATTTT,CASRGWGSNQPQHF
-,TRBD2,TRBV9,15,TRBJ2-7,TGTGCCAGCAGCGCTGCGGGAGGGCCCTCCTACGAGCAGTACTTC,CASSAAGGPSYEQYF
-,-,TRBV16,11,TRBJ1-1,TGTGCCAGCAGCCAATTCGCTGAAGCTTTCTTT,CASSQFAEAFF
-,-,TRBV9,13,TRBJ2-7,TGTGCCAGCAGCCCCACAGCGGCCTACGAGCAGTACTTC,CASSPTAAYEQYF
once,-,TRBV11-2,15,TRBJ2-2,TGTGCCAGCAGCTTAGCTCAGGGAGGCACCGGGGAGCTGTTTTTT,CASSLAQGGTGELFF
once,-,TRBV27,14,TRBJ1-2,TGTGCCAGCGGCTGGCAAACAGGCAGCTATGGCTACACCTTC,CASGWQTGSYGYTF
-,TRBD2,TRBV7-9,11,TRBJ2-1,TGTGCCAGCAGGCTAGCGGATGAGCAGTTCTTC,CASRLADEQFF